The 31 T cell receptor beta chains presented below share a single source sample, sequenced in a study of blood T cells in healthy people across ages. Through a sample-barcoded 5' primer and a J-beta primer mix, a second PCR was run for about 6 to 12 cycles. MiXCR, applied by TCRdb to the 5' RACE reads, yields one record per CDR3 protein. Altogether fewer than 900,000 distinct CDR3 sequences are present, 49% being singletons, with the ten largest covering around a third. The sequencing input was blood. The receptors stem from a woman aged 55-70 years in good health.

This chain connects TRBV6-5 to TRBJ1-1, with D hard to call. The CDR3 has 13 amino acids. V lost 3 bases and J lost 2, with 7 bases in between. Germline lookup yields CDR1 MNHEY and CDR2 SVGAGI. This chain's CDR3 is CASSYSVNTEAFF. The CDR3 DNA reads as TGTGCCAGCAGTTATTCAGTAAACACTGAAGCTTTCTTT.

This chain joins TRBV28 and TRBJ2-3; 10 bases fit TRBD2. The CDR3 has 19 residues. The junction had 15 bases not matched to a gene; V was cut back by 6 bases and J by 0 bases. Germline CDR1 MDHEN, CDR2 SYDVKM. The CDR3 sequence is CASSTTAGGRRSSTDTQYF. The CDR3 nucleotides read TGTGCCAGCAGCACCACAGCGGGAGGGCGCAGATCTAGCACAGATACGCAGTATTTT. Full variable domain (outside the CDR3, taken from reference TRBV28 and TRBJ2-3): DVKVTQSSRYLVKRTGEKVFLECVQDMDHENMFWYRQDPGLGLRLIYFSYDVKMKEKGDIPEGYSVSREKKERFSLILESASTNQTSMYLCASSTTAGGRRSSTDTQYFGPGTRLTVL.

The gene calls are TRBV20-1 and TRBJ2-3; D perhaps matches TRBD2 (6 bases). Germline values: CDR1 DFQATT, CDR2 SNEGSKA (reference sequence). The V end was cut by 5 bases, the J end by 2 bases, with 17 bases between. The CDR3 runs 15 residues. The CDR3: CSAEGRGGTTDTQYF. DNA of the CDR3: TGCAGTGCTGAAGGTCGGGGCGGGACCACAGATACGCAGTATTTT.

V and J are TRBV27 and TRBJ1-2, with D possibly matching TRBD1 (6 bases). Germline lookup yields CDR1 MNHEY and CDR2 SMNVEV (reference sequence). The CDR3 is 16 residues long. Trimming left V 4 bases short and J 3 bases short, with 18 bases between. CDR3 protein: CASSSIGQTEYYGYTF. DNA for the CDR3: TGTGCCAGCAGTTCGATTGGACAGACCGAATACTATGGCTACACCTTC.

V is TRBV7-2 and J is TRBJ1-6; 10 bases are a match to TRBD1. This CDR3 has 15 amino acids. J lost 10 bases, V lost 5 bases, and 8 bases had no gene match. From germline, CDR1 is SGHTA and CDR2 FQGNSA. The CDR3 loop reads CASSPGTGAWSPLHF. The CDR3 coding sequence is TGTGCCAGCAGCCCCGGGACAGGGGCTTGGTCACCCCTCCACTTT.

The chain employs TRBV18 and TRBJ1-2; TRBD1 aligns across 7 bases. The germline V gene has CDR1 KGHSH and CDR2 LQKENI. There are 14 residues in the CDR3. The trim removed 2 bases at V and 4 bases at J, leaving 4 bases unmatched. CDR3 in amino acids: CASSPETGLYGYTF. The CDR3 DNA follows: TGTGCCAGCTCACCAGAGACAGGGCTCTATGGCTACACCTTC.

The rearrangement joins TRBV2 to TRBJ2-2, with TRBD2 identical over 8 bases. The CDR3 sequence is 15 residues long. Per germline, CDR1 SNHLY and CDR2 FYNNEI. V lost 5 bases to trimming and J lost 4 bases; unmatched junction nucleotides: 6. The CDR3: CASSSGRIGTGELFF. CDR3 bases: TGTGCCAGCAGTAGCGGGAGAATCGGCACCGGGGAGCTGTTTTTT.

V and J are TRBV20-1 and TRBJ1-1; 10 nucleotides line up with TRBD1. This CDR3 region has 16 residues. Germline loops: CDR1 DFQATT, CDR2 SNEGSKA (reference sequence). The V gene end was trimmed by 0 bases and the J gene end by 1 base; junction bases not matched to a gene: 5. CDR3: CSARDPGQGKNTEAFF. CDR3 bases: TGCAGTGCTAGAGATCCGGGACAGGGGAAGAACACTGAAGCTTTCTTT.

The rearrangement joins TRBV15 to TRBJ2-7; the match to TRBD1 covers 11 bases. The J call may be mistaken, given a closer DNA end match to TRBJ2-5. CDR3 length equals 18 residues. CDR1 is LNHNV, CDR2 YYDKDF, per germline (reference sequence). The CDR3 loop reads CATSRDRTGGAFGETQYF. The CDR3 DNA sequence: TGTGCCACCAGCAGAGATCGGACAGGGGGCGCGTTTGGGGAGACCCAGTACTTC.

The V call is TRBV15, the J call TRBJ2-6, with unresolved D. From germline, CDR1 is LNHNV and CDR2 YYDKDF (reference sequence). The CDR3 is 18 residues long. V lost 3 bases to trimming and J lost 1 base, with 16 bases between them. As DNA, the CDR3 is TGTGCCACCAGCAGCACGATGGGAATGCGGTCTGGGGCCAACGTCCTGACTTTC. Its translation: CATSSTMGMRSGANVLTF.

This clonotype was observed a handful of times. J is TRBJ2-5 and V is TRBV7-2; possible D gene TRBD2, 7 bases. V was shortened by 3 bases and J by 6 bases, with 17 bases between the two germline ends. CDR3 length: 15 residues. The germline CDR1 and CDR2 sequences are SGHTA and FQGNSA. The CDR3 region is CASSFGGPVVKTQYF. The CDR3 nucleotides are TGTGCCAGCAGCTTCGGGGGGCCAGTAGTGAAGACCCAGTACTTC.

This chain connects TRBV20-1 to TRBJ2-7; TRBD1 matches 10 bases. CDR3 size: 14 residues. V shed 6 bases and J 7 bases; nucleotides not matched to a gene: 12. Germline values: CDR1 DFQATT, CDR2 SNEGSKA (reference sequence). The CDR3 region has the DNA TGCAGTGCACCGACAGGGGGCCTATACAATGAGCAGTACTTC. Its translation is CSAPTGGLYNEQYF.

This clonotype appeared a single time. A much larger clone sits a single nucleotide away, making a read error possible. The genes are TRBV4-3 and TRBJ2-1; D is unclear. The J call may be wrong; the DNA end is better matched by TRBJ2-7. The germline CDR1 and CDR2 sequences are LGHNA and YSLEER. The CDR3 consists of 17 residues. The CDR3 DNA follows: TGCGCCAGCAGCCAAGATACCGCAGTAGTGTCCTACAATGAGCAGTACTTC. This codes for CASSQDTAVVSYNEQYF.

The chain combines TRBV7-2 with TRBJ2-7, with 11 positions matching TRBD1. This CDR3 spans 18 amino acids. The junction had 16 bases not matched to a gene; V was cut back by 5 bases and J by 4 bases. Germline V gene sequence: CDR1 SGHTA, CDR2 FQGNSA. CDR3 sequence reads: CASSPGTGGGHNRYEQYF. In DNA form, the CDR3 reads TGTGCCAGCAGCCCAGGGACAGGGGGTGGTCACAATCGGTACGAGCAGTACTTC.

This clonotype showed up just once. CDR3 in amino acids: CASSDPSHGGAYGYTF. The CDR3 bases are TGTGCCAGCAGTGACCCATCCCATGGGGGAGCCTATGGCTACACCTTC. The chain has TRBV6-4 and TRBJ1-2, with a weak D call TRBD1 (5 bases). In germline, CDR1 is MRHNA, CDR2 SNTAGT. This CDR3 region has 16 residues. V was pared by 2 bases and J by 4 bases, with 17 bases between.

This clonotype was recorded once. V is TRBV20-1 and J is TRBJ2-7, with 10 bases that match TRBD2. Germline V lookup: CDR1 DFQATT, CDR2 SNEGSKA (reference sequence). V trimming: 5 bases; J trimming: 4 bases; junction bases outside the gene matches: 8. The CDR3 totals 14 residues. CDR3 residues: CSAGLAGVHYEQYF. The CDR3 DNA is TGCAGTGCTGGTCTAGCGGGAGTTCATTACGAGCAGTACTTC.

This chain uses TRBV18 with TRBJ2-7, with D tentatively TRBD1 (6 bases). The CDR3 runs to 13 residues. Trimming stripped 3 bases from V and 3 bases from J, with 9 bases between. The V gene's germline CDR1 is KGHSH and CDR2 LQKENI. CDR3 in DNA: TGTGCCAGCTCACCGGACAGCAACTACGAGCAGTACTTC. This codes for CASSPDSNYEQYF.

This chain joins TRBV4-3 and TRBJ2-1; D is undetermined. The CDR3 contains 16 residues. The V end was cut by 0 bases, the J end by 8 bases, with 17 bases between. Per the germline V gene, CDR1 is LGHNA and CDR2 is YSLEER. In nucleotides, the CDR3 is TGCGCCAGCAGCCAAGATCTTATCCTCCTCCCGCATGAGCAGTTCTTC. This sequence encodes CASSQDLILLPHEQFF.

The sample holds a few counts of this clonotype. The chain couples TRBV27 to TRBJ1-5, with TRBD1 matching 7 bases. Germline CDR1 is MNHEY and CDR2 is SMNVEV (reference sequence). Trimming removed 4 bases from V and 2 bases from J; junction bases left unmatched: 5. The CDR3 is 15 residues long. The CDR3 sequence: CASSSRQGGNQPQHF. CDR3 DNA sequence: TGTGCCAGCAGTTCTCGACAGGGAGGCAATCAGCCCCAGCATTTT.

Only a few counts were recorded for this clonotype. The rearrangement joins TRBV28 to TRBJ1-6, with TRBD1 matching over 7 bases. V shed 5 bases and J 5 bases; nucleotides not matched to a gene: 6. The CDR3 has 15 amino acids. The germline CDR1 and CDR2 sequences are MDHEN and SYDVKM. CDR3 in DNA: TGTGCCAGCAGTATCCCCAGGGGGAATAATTCACCCCTCCACTTT. Residues: CASSIPRGNNSPLHF.

The chain has TRBV6-2 or TRBV6-3 and TRBJ1-2; 8 bases match TRBD1. There are 13 residues in the CDR3. The germline gives CDR1 MNHEY, CDR2 SVGEGT. V lost 8 bases to trimming and J lost 4 bases; unmatched junction nucleotides: 6. This chain's CDR3 is CASLRTGTYGYTF. In DNA form, the CDR3 reads TGTGCCAGCCTTAGGACAGGGACCTATGGCTACACCTTC.

This clonotype has at least ten counts. The rearrangement joins TRBV5-1 to TRBJ2-7, with TRBD2 identical over 7 bases. Germline assignment: CDR1 SGHRS and CDR2 YFSETQ. V shed 0 bases, J shed 4 bases, and the junction held 7 bases outside the gene matches. This CDR3 has 15 residues. Here the CDR3 DNA reads TGCGCCAGCAGCTTGGTGGGAGGGCCGCAATACGAGCAGTACTTC. It codes for CASSLVGGPQYEQYF.

On this clonotype: This could be a read error, since a much larger clone is one nucleotide away. V gene TRBV29-1 combines with J gene TRBJ2-7; D ambiguous. Trimming stripped 4 bases from V and 5 bases from J, with 15 bases between. Germline CDR1 reads SQVTM; CDR2 reads ANQGSEA. The CDR3 runs 13 residues. The CDR3: CSVVIGRKDEQYF. The CDR3 DNA follows: TGCAGCGTTGTCATTGGCAGGAAGGACGAGCAGTACTTC.

This chain connects TRBV7-6 to TRBJ2-4, with D perhaps assigned TRBD1 or TRBD2 (6 bases each). Near its end, the DNA agrees better with TRBJ2-7, so the J call may be wrong. The CDR3 has 16 residues. Germline V gene sequence: CDR1 SGHVS, CDR2 FNYEAQ. The CDR3 sequence is CASSLGGGTGTYEQYF. In nucleotides, the CDR3 is TGTGCCAGCAGCTTAGGAGGGGGGACGGGGACCTACGAGCAGTACTTC.

V and J are TRBV29-1 and TRBJ2-5; D tentatively reads TRBD1 or TRBD2 (5 bases each). The germline V gene encodes CDR1 SQVTM and CDR2 ANQGSEA. With 4 bases removed from V and 0 bases from J, the gap between germline ends came to 9 bases. CDR3 length: 13 residues. The CDR3 protein is CSVAGSYQETQYF. CDR3 DNA sequence: TGCAGCGTTGCAGGGAGTTACCAAGAGACCCAGTACTTC.

CDR3 region: CASSISDNQETQYF. CDR3 nucleotide sequence: TGTGCCAGCAGTATCTCAGACAACCAAGAGACCCAGTACTTC. The chain couples TRBV6-1 to TRBJ2-5; D gene ambiguous. The CDR3 totals 14 residues. The germline V and J ends were trimmed by 5 bases and 0 bases, with 10 bases remaining between them. Looked up from germline, CDR1 is MNHNS and CDR2 is SASEGT.

The rearrangement joins TRBV29-1 to TRBJ1-1; 7 bases fit TRBD1. V shed 7 bases, J shed 3 bases, and the junction held 5 bases outside the gene matches. The CDR3 totals 12 residues. CDR1 is SQVTM and CDR2 is ANQGSEA in the germline V gene. For the CDR3, the DNA is TGCAGCGCTAGACAGGGATACACTGAAGCTTTCTTT. Protein: CSARQGYTEAFF.

Comment on this clonotype: One junction end does not reproduce the germline sequence, and a read error may be involved. The V and J genes are TRBV7-2 and TRBJ2-1, with D possibly being TRBD2 (6 bases). CDR3 length equals 15 residues. The germline V gene has CDR1 SGHTA and CDR2 FQGNSA. CDR3 protein: CASSRPGGEHNGQFF. In DNA, the CDR3 is TGTGCCAGCAGCCGCCCTGGCGGGGAGCACAATGGGCAGTTCTTC. The full variable domain, with the rest looked up from reference TRBV7-2 and TRBJ2-1, is GAGVSQSPSNKVTEKGKDVELRCDPISGHTALYWYRQSLGQGLEFLIYFQGNSAPDKSGLPSDRFSAERTGGSVSTLTIQRTQQEDSAVYLCASSRPGGEHNGQFFGPGTRLTVL.

This chain uses TRBV10-3 with TRBJ2-1, with 9 bases aligning to TRBD2. The CDR3 is made up of 13 amino acids. Germline-derived CDR1 and CDR2 are ENHRY and SYGVKD. J lost 8 bases, V lost 10 bases, and 9 bases had no gene match. This CDR3 is CASRVAGADEQFF. DNA for the CDR3: TGTGCCAGCAGGGTAGCGGGAGCGGATGAGCAGTTCTTC.

The chain uses TRBV28 and TRBJ2-5; no definite D call. With 5 bases removed from V and 9 bases from J, the gap between germline ends came to 10 bases. Germline loops: CDR1 MDHEN, CDR2 SYDVKM. The CDR3 totals 11 residues. The CDR3 is CASSASRAQYF. CDR3 sequence (DNA): TGTGCCAGCAGTGCCAGCAGAGCCCAGTACTTC.

This clonotype was recorded a few times. The chain is built from TRBV24-1 and TRBJ2-1, with 8 bases fitting TRBD1. V dropped 3 bases and J dropped 7; count of bases not matched to a gene: 7. This CDR3 is 15 amino acids long. Germline V gene sequence: CDR1 KGHDR, CDR2 SFDVKD. CDR3 region: CATSDPRTGRNEQFF. CDR3 DNA sequence: TGTGCCACCAGTGATCCGCGGACAGGGAGGAATGAGCAGTTCTTC.